This TCR beta chain originates from a study of breast tumors, draining lymph nodes, adjacent tissues. Breast cancer patients provided tissue from their axillary draining lymph nodes. The germline V gene encodes CDR1 WNHNN and CDR2 SYGVQD (reference sequence). CDR3 length: 15 amino acids. V lost 3 bases, J lost 2 bases, and 3 bases stayed unmatched. Findings and caveats of the study: Tumor T cell lymph node origin was a supported hypothesis, not proven.

In TCRdb, the multiplex PCR reads were re-called with MiXCR into one record per CDR3 protein. This sample has approximately 230,000 distinct CDR3 sequences, with less than 35% found just once. Turning to this clonotype: Its target is unknown. This may be a read error: a much more frequent sequence differs by one nucleotide. The CDR3 end shows no conserved phenylalanine or tryptophan, and so a read error is likely.

Specimen: axillary lymph node tissue. V is TRBV10-1 and J is TRBJ2-7; 11 bases are shared with TRBD2. This clonotype was sampled from a female donor with breast cancer. Some clones in this sample may be carry-over from other donors' samples. CDR3 in amino acids: CASSEGTSGPYEQYS. For the CDR3, the DNA is TGCGCCAGCAGTGAAGGGACTAGCGGACCCTACGAGCAGTACTCC.